One T cell receptor beta chain is described in this entry. Reverse transcription of roughly 0.5 to 1 ug RNA used random hexamers. Each CDR3 protein gets one entry after TCRdb re-called the immunoSEQ multiplex PCR reads with MiXCR. The sample shows 170,000 or so distinct CDR3 sequences, roughly 94% of them seen only once. This specimen belongs to a study of CD8 T cells in Susac syndrome. The clonotype comes from a human donor with Susac syndrome. The sample was CD4+ T cells from PBMCs.

The CDR3 loop is CASSLVGVGYEQFF. The CDR3 DNA reads TGTGCCAGCAGCTTAGTAGGAGTGGGGTATGAGCAGTTCTTC. The chain employs TRBV7-2 and TRBJ2-1; D unresolved. V was pared by 1 base and J by 8 bases, with 12 bases between. Germline V gene lookup returns CDR1 SGHTA and CDR2 FQGNSA. The CDR3 spans 14 residues. The whole variable domain, filled in from reference TRBV7-2 and TRBJ2-1, reads GAGVSQSPSNKVTEKGKDVELRCDPISGHTALYWYRQSLGQGLEFLIYFQGNSAPDKSGLPSDRFSAERTGGSVSTLTIQRTQQEDSAVYLCASSLVGVGYEQFFGPGTRLTVL.